The 11 T cell receptor beta chains below were found in one sample sequenced in a study of blood T cell repertoires in COVID-19. Assay used: immunoSEQ multiplex PCR; TCRdb lists only in-frame clones, some missing. The table has fewer than 75,000 clones, roughly 90% seen once. Source material: peripheral blood. These TCRs come from a man in his 70s with acute or convalescent COVID-19.

The rearrangement joins TRBV9 to TRBJ2-2; 10 bases agree with TRBD2. This CDR3 is 19 amino acids long. Germline trimming cut 2 bases from V and 0 bases from J; bases unmatched to any gene: 10. The germline CDR1 and CDR2 sequences are SGDLS and YYNGEE. The CDR3 region has the DNA TGTGCCAGCAGCGTGGATTTGGGGCTAGCGGGGGCGAACACCGGGGAGCTGTTTTTT. Translated: CASSVDLGLAGANTGELFF. Filled out from reference TRBV9 and TRBJ2-2, the complete variable domain reads DSGVTQTPKHLITATGQRVTLRCSPRSGDLSVYWYQQSLDQGLQFLIQYYNGEERAKGNILERFSAQQFPDLHSELNLSSLELGDSALYFCASSVDLGLAGANTGELFFGEGSRLTVL.

The chain recombines TRBV11-2 with TRBJ1-1; a possible D gene is TRBD1 (5 bases). Deletions cut 4 bases from V and 6 bases from J, with 12 bases between. CDR3 length equals 13 residues. Germline loops: CDR1 SGHAT, CDR2 FQNNGV. The CDR3 bases are TGTGCCAGCAGCTCCAGGACATACGCTGAAGCTTTCTTT. As protein: CASSSRTYAEAFF.

The J gene is TRBJ2-1, the V gene TRBV6-1, with 8 nucleotides matching TRBD2. Trimming at V came to 3 bases and at J to 0 bases, leaving 7 bases not matched to a gene. This CDR3 comprises 17 residues. Germline values: CDR1 MNHNS, CDR2 SASEGT. The CDR3 protein is CASSEVAGGPSYNEQFF. The CDR3 DNA reads TGTGCCAGCAGTGAGGTGGCGGGGGGCCCCTCCTACAATGAGCAGTTCTTC.

The V and J genes are TRBV4-1 and TRBJ1-1; a possible D gene is TRBD1 (6 bases). The germline CDR1 and CDR2 sequences are MGHRA and YSYEKL. The V and J ends lost 0 bases and 1 base respectively, with 18 bases between them. The CDR3 runs to 18 residues. The CDR3 DNA sequence: TGCGCCAGCAGCCAAGATGGGGCCAGGGGATATGGGAACACTGAAGCTTTCTTT. This sequence encodes CASSQDGARGYGNTEAFF.

This rearrangement joins TRBV7-9 to TRBJ1-4; possibly TRBD1 for D (6 bases). V lost 5 bases and J 1 base, leaving 17 bases between the germline ends. This CDR3 region has 17 residues. Germline V gene lookup returns CDR1 SEHNR and CDR2 FQNEAQ (reference sequence). As DNA, the CDR3 is TGTGCCAGCAGCCACCGAGGGGGGGCACGAACTAATGAAAAACTGTTTTTT. This encodes CASSHRGGARTNEKLFF.

The V and J genes are TRBV21-1 and TRBJ1-5; TRBD1 was called by the table and not checked on the DNA. TRBV21-1 is described as a pseudogene. CDR3 size: 20 residues. DNA for the CDR3: TGTGCCAGCAGCAAAAGCCTTAACCGGCGGGACAGGGGAGGAGGTCAGCCCCAGCATTTT. Encoded protein: CASSKSLNRRDRGGGQPQHF.

This clone was detected once. This rearrangement joins TRBV9 to TRBJ2-5; D gene uncertain. CDR1 and CDR2 (germline): SGDLS, YYNGEE. Between the trimmed V and J ends, which lost 0 bases and 1 base, there was a span of 13 bases. This CDR3 has 16 residues. CDR3 amino acids: CASSVGRSGAQETQYF. CDR3 in DNA: TGTGCCAGCAGCGTAGGTCGGTCAGGTGCCCAAGAGACCCAGTACTTC.

The chain has TRBV4-3 and TRBJ2-1; a weak D match, TRBD2 (6 bases). The ends were cut back, 4 bases at V and 0 bases at J, with 19 bases in the middle. CDR1 is LGHNA, CDR2 YSLEER, per germline. The CDR3 extends over 18 amino acids. CDR3 DNA: TGCGCCAGCAGCCGGGACTCCGTTACCATAAACTCCTACAATGAGCAGTTCTTC. It codes for CASSRDSVTINSYNEQFF.

The CDR3 DNA is TGTGCCAGCAGTTACCTAGCGAGCCTTTCTACCTACAATGAGCAGTTCTTC. This encodes CASSYLASLSTYNEQFF. V gene TRBV5-8 combines with J gene TRBJ2-1; perhaps TRBD2 as D (6 bases). The CDR3 totals 17 residues. V lost 5 bases and J 2 bases, leaving 20 bases between the germline ends. Germline V gene lookup returns CDR1 SGHTS and CDR2 YDEGEE.

This clone has just one count. The rearrangement joins TRBV15 to TRBJ1-5; D is perhaps TRBD1 (6 bases). The CDR3 loop spans 19 amino acids. V was cut by 0 bases and J by 0 bases, with 18 bases left in between. Germline CDR1 LNHNV, CDR2 YYDKDF (reference sequence). The CDR3 nucleotides are TGTGCCACCAGCAGAGATCCCAGGGGCAAGATGTATAGCAATCAGCCCCAGCATTTT. It specifies CATSRDPRGKMYSNQPQHF.

The CDR3 DNA is TGTGCCAGCAGCCCAGCGGCTTACGACCAGCCCCAGCATTTT. Amino acid sequence: CASSPAAYDQPQHF. The V call is TRBV7-9, the J call TRBJ1-5, with no clear D. Trimming took 5 bases from V and 7 from J, leaving 15 bases between them. CDR1 SEHNR and CDR2 FQNEAQ come from the germline V gene (reference sequence). The CDR3 is made up of 14 amino acids.